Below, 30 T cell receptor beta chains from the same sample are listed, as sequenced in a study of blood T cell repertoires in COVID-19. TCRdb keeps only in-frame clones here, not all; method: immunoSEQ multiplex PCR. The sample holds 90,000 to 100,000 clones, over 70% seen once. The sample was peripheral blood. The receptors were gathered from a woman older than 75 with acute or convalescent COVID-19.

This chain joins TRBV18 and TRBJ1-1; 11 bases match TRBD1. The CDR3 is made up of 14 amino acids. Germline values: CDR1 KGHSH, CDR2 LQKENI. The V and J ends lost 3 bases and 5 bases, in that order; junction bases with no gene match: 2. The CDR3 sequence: CASSPWDRGTEAFF. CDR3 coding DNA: TGTGCCAGCTCACCCTGGGACAGGGGGACTGAAGCTTTCTTT.

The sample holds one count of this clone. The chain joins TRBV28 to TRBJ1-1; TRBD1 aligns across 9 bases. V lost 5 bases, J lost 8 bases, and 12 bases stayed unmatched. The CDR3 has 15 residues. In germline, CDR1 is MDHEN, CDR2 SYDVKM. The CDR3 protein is CASSIISGTGKEAFF. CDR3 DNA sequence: TGTGCCAGCAGTATTATCTCCGGGACAGGGAAAGAAGCTTTCTTT.

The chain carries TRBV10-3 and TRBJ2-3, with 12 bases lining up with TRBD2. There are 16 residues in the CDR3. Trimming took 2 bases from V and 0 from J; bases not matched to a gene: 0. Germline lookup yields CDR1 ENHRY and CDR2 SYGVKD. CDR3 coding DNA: TGTGCCATCAGTGAGGGACTAGCGGGGAGCACAGATACGCAGTATTTT. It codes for CAISEGLAGSTDTQYF.

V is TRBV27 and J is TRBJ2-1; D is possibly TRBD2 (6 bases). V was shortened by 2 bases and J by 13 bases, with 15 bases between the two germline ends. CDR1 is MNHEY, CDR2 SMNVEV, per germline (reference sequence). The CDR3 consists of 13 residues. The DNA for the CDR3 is TGTGCCAGCAGTTTAGGGAGGACAATCTCTCAGTTCTTC. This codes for CASSLGRTISQFF.

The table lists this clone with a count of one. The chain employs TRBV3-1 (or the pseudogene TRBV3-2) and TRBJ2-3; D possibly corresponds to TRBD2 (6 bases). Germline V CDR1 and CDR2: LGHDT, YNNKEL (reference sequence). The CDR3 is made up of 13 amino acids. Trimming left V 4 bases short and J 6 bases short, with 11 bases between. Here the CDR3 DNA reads TGTGCCAGCAGCCGGGCAGGAGGGGATACGCAGTATTTT. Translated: CASSRAGGDTQYF.

The CDR3 DNA sequence: TGTGCCAGCACGAAGGGGTGGGGCTATGGCTACACCTTC. This translates into CASTKGWGYGYTF. The chain is built from TRBV28 and TRBJ1-2, with D possibly being TRBD1 (5 bases). CDR1 MDHEN and CDR2 SYDVKM come from the germline V gene. CDR3 size: 13 residues. Deletions cut 7 bases from V and 4 bases from J, with 13 bases between.

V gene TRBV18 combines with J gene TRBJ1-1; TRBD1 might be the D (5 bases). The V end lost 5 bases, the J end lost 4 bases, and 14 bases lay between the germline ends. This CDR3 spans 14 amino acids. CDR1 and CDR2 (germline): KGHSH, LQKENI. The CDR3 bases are TGTGCCAGCTCATCTTCGACAGATAGCACTGAAGCTTTCTTT. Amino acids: CASSSSTDSTEAFF.

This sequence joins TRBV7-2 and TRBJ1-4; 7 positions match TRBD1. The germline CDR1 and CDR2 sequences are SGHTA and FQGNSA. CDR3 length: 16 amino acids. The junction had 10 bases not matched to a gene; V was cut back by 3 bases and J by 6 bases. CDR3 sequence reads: CASSFSNWQGDEKLFF. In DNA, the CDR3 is TGTGCCAGCAGCTTCTCAAATTGGCAGGGGGATGAAAAACTGTTTTTT.

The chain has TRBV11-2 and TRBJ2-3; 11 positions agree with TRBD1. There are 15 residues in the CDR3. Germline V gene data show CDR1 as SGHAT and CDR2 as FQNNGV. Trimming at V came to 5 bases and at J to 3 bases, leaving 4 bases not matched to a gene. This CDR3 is CASSPGTGGTDTQYF. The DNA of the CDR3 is TGTGCCAGCAGCCCGGGGACAGGGGGGACAGATACGCAGTATTTT.

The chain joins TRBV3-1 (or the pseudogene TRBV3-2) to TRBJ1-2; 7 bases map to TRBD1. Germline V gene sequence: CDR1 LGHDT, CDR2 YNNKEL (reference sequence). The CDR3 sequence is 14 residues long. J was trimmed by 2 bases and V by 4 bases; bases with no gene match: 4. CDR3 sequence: CASSPQTGNYGYTF. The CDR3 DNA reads TGTGCCAGCAGCCCTCAGACAGGGAACTATGGCTACACCTTC.

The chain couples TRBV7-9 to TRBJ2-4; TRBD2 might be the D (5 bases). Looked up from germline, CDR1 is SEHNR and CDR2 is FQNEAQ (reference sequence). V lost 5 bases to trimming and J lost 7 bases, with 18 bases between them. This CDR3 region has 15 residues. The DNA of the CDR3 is TGTGCCAGCAGCCCGCTTGGAGGCGGAGCGAACATTCAGTACTTC. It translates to CASSPLGGGANIQYF.

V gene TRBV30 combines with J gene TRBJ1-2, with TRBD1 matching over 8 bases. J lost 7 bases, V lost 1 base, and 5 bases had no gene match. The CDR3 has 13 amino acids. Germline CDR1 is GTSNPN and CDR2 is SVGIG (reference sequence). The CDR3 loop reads CAWSATGVVGYTF. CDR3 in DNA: TGTGCCTGGAGTGCGACAGGGGTGGTTGGCTACACCTTC.

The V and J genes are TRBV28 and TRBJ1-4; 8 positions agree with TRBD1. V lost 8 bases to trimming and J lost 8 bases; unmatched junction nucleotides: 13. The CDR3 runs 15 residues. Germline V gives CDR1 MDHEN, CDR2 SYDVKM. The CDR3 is CASGLPGTGFEKLFF. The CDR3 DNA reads TGTGCCAGCGGCCTCCCCGGGACAGGCTTCGAAAAACTGTTTTTT.

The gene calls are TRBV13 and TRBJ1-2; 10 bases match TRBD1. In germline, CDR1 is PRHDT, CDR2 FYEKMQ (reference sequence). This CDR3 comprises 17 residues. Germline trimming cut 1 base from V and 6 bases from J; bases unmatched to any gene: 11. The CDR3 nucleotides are TGTGCCAGCAGCTTAGACCGTTTATCCGGGACAGGGGATGGCTACACCTTC. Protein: CASSLDRLSGTGDGYTF.

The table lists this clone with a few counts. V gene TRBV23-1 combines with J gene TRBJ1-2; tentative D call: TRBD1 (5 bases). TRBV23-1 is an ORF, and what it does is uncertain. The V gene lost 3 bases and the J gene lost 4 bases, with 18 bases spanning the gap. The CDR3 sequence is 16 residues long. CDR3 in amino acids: CASSHPGAGFLYGYTF. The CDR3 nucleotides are TGCGCCAGCAGTCACCCTGGCGCAGGGTTTCTCTATGGCTACACCTTC.

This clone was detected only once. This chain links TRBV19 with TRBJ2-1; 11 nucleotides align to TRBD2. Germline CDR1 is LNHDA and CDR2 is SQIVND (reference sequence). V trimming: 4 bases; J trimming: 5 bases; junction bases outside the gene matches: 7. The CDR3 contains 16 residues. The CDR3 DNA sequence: TGTGCCAGTAGTAGTGCTAGCGGGGGGACTAACAATGAGCAGTTCTTC. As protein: CASSSASGGTNNEQFF.

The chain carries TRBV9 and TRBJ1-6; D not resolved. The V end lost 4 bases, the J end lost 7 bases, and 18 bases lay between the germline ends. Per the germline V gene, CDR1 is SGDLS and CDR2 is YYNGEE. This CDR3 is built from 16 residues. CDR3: CASSPTSNTNNSPLHF. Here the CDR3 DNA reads TGTGCCAGCAGCCCGACCTCGAACACTAACAATTCACCCCTCCACTTT.

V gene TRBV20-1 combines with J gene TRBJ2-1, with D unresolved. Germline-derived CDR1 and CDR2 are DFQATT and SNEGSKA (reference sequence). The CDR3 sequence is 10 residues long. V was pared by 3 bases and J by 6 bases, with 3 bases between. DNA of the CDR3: TGCAGTGCTAGCCGCAATGAGCAGTTCTTC. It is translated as CSASRNEQFF.

CDR3 bases: TGTGCCAGCAGCGCCGAAGGGGGCTATAGCGGCTACACCTTC. Protein product: CASSAEGGYSGYTF. J is TRBJ1-2 and V is TRBV9; 7 positions agree with TRBD1. This CDR3 spans 14 amino acids. The junction had 10 bases not matched to a gene; V was cut back by 3 bases and J by 8 bases. CDR1 and CDR2 from the germline V gene are SGDLS and YYNGEE. Full variable domain (missing parts from reference TRBV9 and TRBJ1-2): DSGVTQTPKHLITATGQRVTLRCSPRSGDLSVYWYQQSLDQGLQFLIQYYNGEERAKGNILERFSAQQFPDLHSELNLSSLELGDSALYFCASSAEGGYSGYTFGSGTRLTVV.

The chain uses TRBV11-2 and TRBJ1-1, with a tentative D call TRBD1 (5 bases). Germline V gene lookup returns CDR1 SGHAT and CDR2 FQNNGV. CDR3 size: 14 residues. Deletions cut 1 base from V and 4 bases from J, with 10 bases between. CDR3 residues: CASSLAGWGTEAFF. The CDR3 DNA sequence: TGTGCCAGCAGCTTAGCAGGGTGGGGCACTGAAGCTTTCTTT.

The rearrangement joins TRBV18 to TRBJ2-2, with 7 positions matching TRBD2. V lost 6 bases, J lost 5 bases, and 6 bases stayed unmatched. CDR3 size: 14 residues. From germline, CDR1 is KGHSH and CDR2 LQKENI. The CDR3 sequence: CASSPAGGTGELFF. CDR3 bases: TGTGCCAGCTCCCCTGCCGGGGGGACCGGGGAGCTGTTTTTT.

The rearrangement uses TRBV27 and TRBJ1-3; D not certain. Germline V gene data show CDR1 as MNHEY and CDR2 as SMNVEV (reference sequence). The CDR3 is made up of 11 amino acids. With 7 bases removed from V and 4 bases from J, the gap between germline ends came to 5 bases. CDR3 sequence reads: CASIAGNTIYF. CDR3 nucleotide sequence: TGTGCCAGCATAGCGGGAAACACCATATATTTT.

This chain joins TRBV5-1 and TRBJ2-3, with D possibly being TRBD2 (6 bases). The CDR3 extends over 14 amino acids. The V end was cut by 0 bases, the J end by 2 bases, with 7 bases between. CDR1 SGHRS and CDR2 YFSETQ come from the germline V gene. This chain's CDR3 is CASSLVGLTDTQYF. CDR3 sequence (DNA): TGCGCCAGCAGCTTGGTGGGACTCACAGATACGCAGTATTTT.

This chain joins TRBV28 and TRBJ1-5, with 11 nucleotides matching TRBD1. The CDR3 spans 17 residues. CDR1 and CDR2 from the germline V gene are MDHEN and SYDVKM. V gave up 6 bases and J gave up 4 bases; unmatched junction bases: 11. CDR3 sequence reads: CASSTSEGDRGNQPQHF. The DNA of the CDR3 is TGTGCCAGCAGCACCAGCGAGGGGGACAGGGGGAATCAGCCCCAGCATTTT.

The CDR3 DNA follows: TGTGCCAGCAGCGTAGAGTACTGGGGGCGCGATGGCTACACCTTC. Its protein product is CASSVEYWGRDGYTF. J is TRBJ1-2 and V is TRBV9; D is possibly TRBD1 (6 bases). The CDR3 sequence is 15 residues long. Trimming removed 0 bases from V and 6 bases from J, with 15 bases in between. CDR1 is SGDLS, CDR2 YYNGEE, per germline.

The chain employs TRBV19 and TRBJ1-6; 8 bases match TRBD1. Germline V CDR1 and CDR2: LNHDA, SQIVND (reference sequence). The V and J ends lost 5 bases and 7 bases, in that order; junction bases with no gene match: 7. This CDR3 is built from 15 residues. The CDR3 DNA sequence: TGTGCCAGTAGTCTATGGACAGGGAACAATTCACCCCTCCACTTT. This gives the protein CASSLWTGNNSPLHF.

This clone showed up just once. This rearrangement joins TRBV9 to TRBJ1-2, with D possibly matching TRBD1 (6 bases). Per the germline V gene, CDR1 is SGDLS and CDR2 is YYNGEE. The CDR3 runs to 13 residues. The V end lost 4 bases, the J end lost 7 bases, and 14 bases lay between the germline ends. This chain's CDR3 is CASSLGGQGGYTF. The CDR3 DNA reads TGTGCCAGCAGCCTGGGGGGGCAGGGTGGCTACACCTTC.

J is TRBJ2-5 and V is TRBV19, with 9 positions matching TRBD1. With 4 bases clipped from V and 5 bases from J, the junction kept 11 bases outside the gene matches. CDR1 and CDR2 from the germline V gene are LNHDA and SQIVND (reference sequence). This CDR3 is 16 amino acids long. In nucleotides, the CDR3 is TGTGCCAGTAGTAGGGTGACAGGGGGAGGATGGGAGACCCAGTACTTC. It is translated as CASSRVTGGGWETQYF.

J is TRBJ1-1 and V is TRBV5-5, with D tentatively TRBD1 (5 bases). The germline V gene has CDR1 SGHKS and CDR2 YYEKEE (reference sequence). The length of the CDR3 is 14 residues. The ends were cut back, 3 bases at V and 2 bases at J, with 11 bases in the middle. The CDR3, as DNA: TGTGCCAGCAGCTCTCGACAGAGTAACACTGAAGCTTTCTTT. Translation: CASSSRQSNTEAFF. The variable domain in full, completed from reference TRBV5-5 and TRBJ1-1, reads DAGVTQSPTHLIKTRGQQVTLRCSPISGHKSVSWYQQVLGQGPQFIFQYYEKEERGRGNFPDRFSARQFPNYSSELNVNALLLGDSALYLCASSSRQSNTEAFFGQGTRLTVV.

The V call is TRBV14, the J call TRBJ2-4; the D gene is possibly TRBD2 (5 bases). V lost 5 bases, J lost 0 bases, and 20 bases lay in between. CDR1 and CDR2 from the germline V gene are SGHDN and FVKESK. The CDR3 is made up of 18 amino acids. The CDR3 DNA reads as TGTGCCAGCAGCGAAGGATGGCTTGGAGGTTTAGCCAAAAACATTCAGTACTTC. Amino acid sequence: CASSEGWLGGLAKNIQYF.